These 22 T cell receptor beta chains share one sample of origin, sequenced in a study of blood T cell repertoires in COVID-19. Repertoires were generated with immunoSEQ multiplex PCR, while TCRdb's copy carries only in-frame clones and drops some. In the table there are roughly 52,000 clones, 70% to 90% of which are singletons. Sequenced: peripheral blood. These receptors all stem from a human donor in a cohort sampled during active COVID-19.

The J gene is TRBJ1-3, the V gene TRBV18; weak D call: TRBD1 (5 bases). The CDR3 runs to 18 residues. In germline, CDR1 is KGHSH, CDR2 LQKENI. The ends were cut back, 1 base at V and 1 base at J, with 17 bases in the middle. CDR3 DNA sequence: TGTGCCAGCTCACCACAGCAGGGTTTGGTCCTATCTGGAAACACCATATATTTT. It translates to CASSPQQGLVLSGNTIYF.

This clone was observed a single time. The rearrangement links TRBV10-3 to TRBJ2-7; the D is unclear. The V and J ends lost 4 bases and 2 bases respectively, with 6 bases between them. CDR3 length equals 12 residues. Looked up from germline, CDR1 is ENHRY and CDR2 is SYGVKD. This CDR3 is CAISAQTYEQYF. In nucleotides, the CDR3 is TGTGCCATCAGTGCTCAGACCTACGAGCAGTACTTC.

The chain carries TRBV29-1 and TRBJ2-3, with 12 bases fitting TRBD2. The CDR3 covers 14 residues. V was pared by 5 bases and J by 8 bases, with 8 bases of the junction left unmatched. Looked up from germline, CDR1 is SQVTM and CDR2 is ANQGSEA. This chain's CDR3 is CSVKRTSGVGTQYF. The DNA of the CDR3 is TGCAGCGTTAAGCGGACTAGCGGGGTGGGTACGCAGTATTTT.

This chain connects TRBV5-6 to TRBJ2-7; TRBD1 aligns across 8 bases. In germline, CDR1 is SGHDT, CDR2 YYEEEE. This CDR3 is 14 amino acids long. After removal of 6 bases from V and 2 bases from J, the junction contained 7 bases not matched to a gene. DNA of the CDR3: TGTGCCAGCACCCCCGGACAGGGCCCCTACGAGCAGTACTTC. Its protein is CASTPGQGPYEQYF.

The chain joins TRBV7-6 to TRBJ1-3; D is undetermined. The CDR3 runs 17 residues. The V and J ends lost 1 base and 0 bases respectively, with 13 bases between them. CDR1 SGHVS and CDR2 FNYEAQ come from the germline V gene. The CDR3 nucleotides read TGTGCCAGCAGCTTAGAGGCAGCGTTAAGCTCTGGAAACACCATATATTTT. As protein: CASSLEAALSSGNTIYF. Together with reference TRBV7-6 and TRBJ1-3, the CDR3 gives the full variable domain: GAGVSQSPRYKVTKRGQDVALRCDPISGHVSLYWYRQALGQGPEFLTYFNYEAQQDKSGLPNDRFSAERPEGSISTLTIQRTEQRDSAMYRCASSLEAALSSGNTIYFGEGSWLTVV.

The rearrangement joins TRBV7-2 to TRBJ2-3; maybe TRBD2 (5 bases). CDR3 length equals 13 residues. Germline CDR1 SGHTA, CDR2 FQGNSA. The V and J ends lost 5 bases and 4 bases respectively, with 10 bases between them. The CDR3 protein is CASSLLGSDTQYF. The CDR3 DNA reads TGTGCCAGCAGCCTACTAGGGTCAGATACGCAGTATTTT.

J is TRBJ2-2 and V is TRBV5-4; 16 bases agree with TRBD2. This CDR3 spans 17 amino acids. V lost 4 bases to trimming and J lost 4 bases; unmatched junction nucleotides: 4. Germline lookup yields CDR1 SGHNT and CDR2 YYREEE (reference sequence). In DNA, the CDR3 is TGTGCCAGCAGCCAGGGACTAGCGGGGGGGCCCACCGGGGAGCTGTTTTTT. Translation: CASSQGLAGGPTGELFF.

V gene TRBV5-1 combines with J gene TRBJ2-1; a weak D match, TRBD2 (6 bases). The germline V and J ends were trimmed by 6 bases and 3 bases, with 13 bases remaining between them. The length of the CDR3 is 14 residues. CDR1 SGHRS and CDR2 YFSETQ come from the germline V gene. CDR3 DNA: TGCGCCAGCAATCTCGCCGGGGGCTACAATGAGCAGTTCTTC. This translates into CASNLAGGYNEQFF. The complete variable domain, with remaining parts taken from reference TRBV5-1 and TRBJ2-1, reads KAGVTQTPRYLIKTRGQQVTLSCSPISGHRSVSWYQQTPGQGLQFLFEYFSETQRNKGNFPGRFSGRQFSNSRSEMNVSTLELGDSALYLCASNLAGGYNEQFFGPGTRLTVL.

This clone was counted once. The CDR3 DNA reads as TGTGCCATCAGTGGTAGGGGCACTGAAGCTTTCTTT. Translating it yields CAISGRGTEAFF. The chain is built from TRBV10-3 and TRBJ1-1, with D maybe TRBD1 (5 bases). The V end was cut by 4 bases, the J end by 4 bases, with 7 bases between. Germline CDR1 and CDR2: ENHRY and SYGVKD. This CDR3 spans 12 amino acids.

The rearrangement uses TRBV6-6 and TRBJ2-3; the match to TRBD1 covers 9 bases. V gave up 5 bases and J gave up 4 bases; unmatched junction bases: 13. From germline, CDR1 is MNHNY and CDR2 SVGAGI (reference sequence). The CDR3 is 17 amino acids. CDR3 residues: CASSPQQGARFPDTQYF. The CDR3 DNA reads TGTGCCAGCAGTCCACAACAGGGGGCGCGGTTCCCAGATACGCAGTATTTT.

The chain recombines TRBV6-1 with TRBJ2-7, with 7 nucleotides matching TRBD2. V lost 3 bases, J lost 3 bases, and 11 bases stayed unmatched. The germline CDR1 and CDR2 sequences are MNHNS and SASEGT. CDR3 length equals 16 residues. CDR3 in amino acids: CASSDLSGKLLYEQYF. CDR3 in DNA: TGTGCCAGCAGTGACCTCAGCGGGAAACTACTCTACGAGCAGTACTTC.

The V gene is TRBV6-1, the J gene TRBJ2-5, with no clear D. The CDR3 loop spans 16 amino acids. Trimming shortened V by 0 bases and J by 4 bases, and 15 bases separated the two germline ends. Germline V CDR1 and CDR2: MNHNS, SASEGT. This CDR3 reads CASSEAGFRVGETQYF. CDR3 in DNA: TGTGCCAGCAGTGAAGCCGGGTTTCGGGTCGGAGAGACCCAGTACTTC.

The chain carries TRBV7-9 and TRBJ1-2; TRBD1 matches at 9 bases. This CDR3 has 16 amino acids. CDR1 and CDR2 from the germline V gene are SEHNR and FQNEAQ (reference sequence). J was trimmed by 5 bases and V by 3 bases; bases with no gene match: 10. The CDR3 sequence is CASSLRTGGAWYGYTF. The CDR3 DNA is TGTGCCAGCAGCTTGCGAACAGGGGGCGCTTGGTATGGCTACACCTTC.

This sequence joins TRBV10-1 and TRBJ2-2; 10 bases are a match to TRBD2. The CDR3 loop spans 16 amino acids. CDR1 and CDR2 from the germline V gene are WNHNN and SYGVQD (reference sequence). With V trimmed by 3 bases and J by 4 bases, 5 bases remained unmatched. In DNA form, the CDR3 reads TGCGCCAGCAGTGATAGCGGGGGGCCCGGCACCGGGGAGCTGTTTTTT. Protein: CASSDSGGPGTGELFF.

This chain uses TRBV5-6 with TRBJ1-1; 7 positions match TRBD1. This CDR3 is 15 amino acids long. Germline lookup yields CDR1 SGHDT and CDR2 YYEEEE. The junction had 13 bases not matched to a gene; V was cut back by 4 bases and J by 7 bases. The CDR3 region has the DNA TGTGCCAGCAGCCCAGGGCTGACAGGGAGAGTTGAAGCTTTCTTT. It codes for CASSPGLTGRVEAFF.

The chain combines TRBV7-8 with TRBJ2-5, with D possibly TRBD1 on 6 matching bases. Germline CDR1 reads SGHVS; CDR2 reads FQNEAQ. Trimming pared 0 bases from V and 5 bases from J, leaving 10 bases between. The CDR3 length is 14 residues. The CDR3: CASSLATGRETQYF. CDR3 coding DNA: TGTGCCAGCAGCTTAGCAACAGGGCGGGAGACCCAGTACTTC.

The rearrangement uses TRBV7-2 and TRBJ2-7; D ambiguous. The CDR3 has 14 residues. Per the germline V gene, CDR1 is SGHTA and CDR2 is FQGNSA. The V gene lost 0 bases and the J gene lost 0 bases, with 6 bases spanning the gap. DNA of the CDR3: TGTGCCAGCAGCTTAGCGAAGCTCTCCTACGAGCAGTACTTC. Translating gives CASSLAKLSYEQYF.

DNA for the CDR3: TGCGCCAGCAGCTTGCTCGGGGGGAGCACAGATACGCAGTATTTT. Protein product: CASSLLGGSTDTQYF. The genes are TRBV5-1 and TRBJ2-3; 7 nucleotides align to TRBD2. CDR3 length: 15 amino acids. V dropped 1 base and J dropped 0; count of bases not matched to a gene: 2. CDR1 and CDR2 (germline): SGHRS, YFSETQ.

The chain has TRBV7-2 and TRBJ2-5; tentatively, D is TRBD2 (5 bases). The CDR3 runs 14 residues. Germline V gene sequence: CDR1 SGHTA, CDR2 FQGNSA. V dropped 4 bases and J dropped 6 bases, with 15 bases sitting between them. Here the CDR3 reads CASSSLGGLKTQYF. The CDR3 DNA is TGTGCCAGCAGCTCCCTAGGCGGGTTAAAGACCCAGTACTTC. The full variable domain, rest sourced from reference TRBV7-2 and TRBJ2-5, is GAGVSQSPSNKVTEKGKDVELRCDPISGHTALYWYRQSLGQGLEFLIYFQGNSAPDKSGLPSDRFSAERTGGSVSTLTIQRTQQEDSAVYLCASSSLGGLKTQYFGPGTRLLVL.

The J gene is TRBJ2-7, the V gene TRBV6-5; tentatively, D is TRBD1 (6 bases). The CDR3 has 13 residues. V was pared by 7 bases and J by 0 bases, with 10 bases between. Germline values: CDR1 MNHEY, CDR2 SVGAGI. The CDR3 spells CASMGALSYEQYF. The DNA of the CDR3 is TGTGCCAGCATGGGGGCACTCTCCTACGAGCAGTACTTC.

V and J are TRBV6-5 and TRBJ1-1, with 9 nucleotides matching TRBD1. J lost 3 bases, V lost 7 bases, and 6 bases had no gene match. The germline V gene encodes CDR1 MNHEY and CDR2 SVGAGI. The CDR3 contains 14 residues. In DNA, the CDR3 is TGTGCCAGCATGGGGACAGGGTTGCACACTGAAGCTTTCTTT. It translates to CASMGTGLHTEAFF.

The chain joins TRBV9 to TRBJ1-1; D is uncertain. V dropped 4 bases and J dropped 4 bases, with 11 bases sitting between them. In germline, CDR1 is SGDLS, CDR2 YYNGEE. This CDR3 spans 13 amino acids. The CDR3 here is CASSSTPSTEAFF. CDR3 in DNA: TGTGCCAGCAGCTCAACGCCTAGCACTGAAGCTTTCTTT.